This record covers a single TCR beta chain. The antigen is unknown. Assay: immunoSEQ multiplex PCR; the TCRdb copy retains only in-frame clones and omits some. The sample includes more than 30,000 clones, 65% to 90% of them seen just once. The source of the sample is a study of T cells in localized non-small cell lung cancer. Study findings and constraints: Higher blood T cell density went with longer overall survival. The study detected a median approximately 57 of the top 100 tumor clones in adjacent lung. One tumor region alone was sequenced, and heterogeneity therefore remains possible. Uninvolved adjacent lung had higher T cell clonality than tumor and all other tissues.

The specimen was peripheral blood, collected before any cancer treatment. This sequence originates from a male donor at least 60 years old with stage III lung adenocarcinoma.

The CDR3 coding sequence is TGTGCCAGCTCACGTCAAAGTGGGGGAAAGGAGACCCAGTACTTC. Encoded protein: CASSRQSGGKETQYF. The chain has TRBV18 and TRBJ2-5; D possibly matches TRBD1 or TRBD2 (5 bases each). Trimming took off 4 bases at V and 5 bases at J, with 17 bases between the two ends. This CDR3 contains 15 residues. From germline, CDR1 is KGHSH and CDR2 LQKENI.